This T cell receptor beta chain was retrieved from a study of blood T cell repertoires in COVID-19. Trimming cost V 4 bases and J 1 base, with 19 bases left between them. The CDR3 loop spans 17 amino acids. Per germline, CDR1 LGHNA and CDR2 YNFKEQ. The method was immunoSEQ multiplex PCR; TCRdb's version includes in-frame clones alone and lacks a portion of them. Counted here are a few hundred thousand clones, roughly 90% occurring once; the ten biggest clones make up over 10%. This TCR derives from a woman between 65 and 79 years old with COVID-19, enrolled during active disease. The sequenced sample was peripheral blood. This sequence joins TRBV4-2 and TRBJ1-1, with D possibly TRBD1 on 6 matching bases. The CDR3 loop is CASSRGAQTGPNTEAFF. As DNA, the CDR3 is TGTGCCAGCAGCCGAGGCGCTCAAACAGGGCCGAACACTGAAGCTTTCTTT.